Listed here is a single T cell receptor beta chain. Its antigen is not identified. Sequencing relied on a cDNA template that was reverse transcribed from extracted RNA. Sequencing used immunoSEQ multiplex PCR; TCRdb keeps in-frame clones, though not all of them. In the table there are about 110,000 clones, approximately 63% of which are singletons. Germline V gene sequence: CDR1 SQVTM, CDR2 ANQGSEA. This CDR3 comprises 17 residues. With V trimmed by 0 bases and J by 0 bases, 8 bases remained unmatched. This specimen comes from a study of CD8+ T cells in alopecia areata. General observations from the study: The study found higher clonality in lesional than normal scalp, especially in alopecia totalis/universalis. Sequences from scalp samples also cover resident alphabeta T cells of normal skin. The study found TCR sharing across patients less clear than in mice, possibly for HLA reasons.

PBMCs were stained for CD3, CD4 and CD8, and CD4+ and CD8+ T cells were sorted. The clonotype originates from a human donor in good health. Sequenced material: CD8+ T cells sorted from blood. V usage is TRBV29-1 and J usage is TRBJ2-5, with 9 bases lining up with TRBD2. CDR3 sequence reads: CSVEDSGLAGYQETQYF. Written as DNA, the CDR3 is TGCAGCGTTGAAGATTCCGGGCTAGCGGGGTACCAAGAGACCCAGTACTTC.